These 30 T cell receptor beta chains share one sample of origin, sequenced in a study of blood T cell repertoires in COVID-19. Sequenced by immunoSEQ multiplex PCR; TCRdb stores in-frame clones only, minus some. Seen here are tens of thousands of clones, about nine tenths observed once, and the top ten hold about 11%. The sequenced sample was peripheral blood. The receptor set was obtained from a man in his 70s with active or convalescent COVID-19.

The chain has TRBV18 and TRBJ1-3, with unresolved D. With 0 bases removed from V and 3 bases from J, the gap between germline ends came to 6 bases. CDR3 length: 14 amino acids. Germline values: CDR1 KGHSH, CDR2 LQKENI. CDR3 sequence: CASSPPGVGNTIYF. The CDR3 DNA follows: TGTGCCAGCTCACCACCCGGGGTTGGAAACACCATATATTTT.

The rearrangement joins TRBV24-1 to TRBJ2-2; 10 bases match TRBD1. The V gene's germline CDR1 is KGHDR and CDR2 SFDVKD. Unmatched junction bases numbered 7, after V lost 3 bases and J lost 4 bases. This CDR3 has 17 residues. This chain's CDR3 is CATSDPGTGAFTGELFF. The CDR3 DNA reads TGTGCCACCAGTGATCCGGGGACAGGGGCTTTCACCGGGGAGCTGTTTTTT.

The chain has TRBV30 and TRBJ2-4; no clear D gene. The germline CDR1 and CDR2 sequences are GTSNPN and SVGIG (reference sequence). This CDR3 is built from 16 residues. Trimming took off 0 bases at V and 0 bases at J, with 12 bases between the two ends. The CDR3 loop is CAWSVGGSGAKNIQYF. The CDR3 DNA sequence: TGTGCCTGGAGTGTAGGCGGTTCTGGAGCCAAAAACATTCAGTACTTC.

V and J are TRBV5-4 and TRBJ1-2, with unresolved D. From germline, CDR1 is SGHNT and CDR2 YYREEE (reference sequence). The CDR3 runs to 14 residues. The V end lost 4 bases, the J end lost 2 bases, and 12 bases lay between the germline ends. The CDR3 DNA reads TGTGCCAGCAGCGAGGAGGCGGGGAACTATGGCTACACCTTC. Translation gives CASSEEAGNYGYTF.

The chain combines TRBV11-2 with TRBJ1-4; 7 bases are a match to TRBD1. Germline trimming cut 5 bases from V and 5 bases from J; bases unmatched to any gene: 8. Germline-derived CDR1 and CDR2 are SGHAT and FQNNGV. This CDR3 region has 15 residues. DNA for the CDR3: TGTGCCAGCAGCCCTGCCGACAGGGAAAATGAAAAACTGTTTTTT. This sequence encodes CASSPADRENEKLFF.

The chain uses TRBV5-1 and TRBJ1-5; the D is unclear. This CDR3 has 15 residues. Germline V gene sequence: CDR1 SGHRS, CDR2 YFSETQ. V was shortened by 0 bases and J by 0 bases, with 7 bases between the two germline ends. The CDR3 DNA is TGCGCCAGCAGCTTGGGAGGGATTAGCAATCAGCCCCAGCATTTT. Translated, it gives CASSLGGISNQPQHF.

This rearrangement joins TRBV6-2 or TRBV6-3 to TRBJ2-3; D perhaps matches TRBD2 (5 bases). Between the trimmed V and J ends, which lost 2 bases and 6 bases, there was a span of 18 bases. This CDR3 comprises 16 residues. Germline V lookup: CDR1 MNHEY, CDR2 SVGEGT. The CDR3 nucleotides are TGTGCCAGCAGTTACGCTCCGGGATCCAACGAGGATACGCAGTATTTT. Its translation: CASSYAPGSNEDTQYF.

The chain is built from TRBV7-8 and TRBJ2-4, with D possibly matching TRBD1 (5 bases). Germline loops: CDR1 SGHVS, CDR2 FQNEAQ. This CDR3 is built from 17 residues. V lost 0 bases to trimming and J lost 0 bases, with 12 bases between them. The CDR3: CASSLAATALAKNIQYF. DNA of the CDR3: TGTGCCAGCAGCTTAGCTGCGACAGCCCTAGCCAAAAACATTCAGTACTTC.

V and J are TRBV2 and TRBJ2-7; TRBD1 matches 7 bases. CDR1 and CDR2 (germline): SNHLY, FYNNEI. The ends lost 4 bases at V and 2 bases at J; junction bases unmatched: 2. This CDR3 is built from 13 residues. CDR3 loop: CASSGGQTYEQYF. DNA for the CDR3: TGTGCCAGCAGTGGGGGACAGACCTACGAGCAGTACTTC.

CDR3 DNA: TGCGCCAGCAGTGGCTTAGCGGGAGGGTACAATGAGCAGTTCTTC. This sequence encodes CASSGLAGGYNEQFF. The chain uses TRBV10-2 and TRBJ2-1; 11 nucleotides align to TRBD2. The CDR3 has 15 amino acids. V shed 4 bases, J shed 4 bases, and the junction held 3 bases outside the gene matches. Per the germline V gene, CDR1 is WSHSY and CDR2 is SAAADI.

The chain is built from TRBV4-1 and TRBJ2-7, with 10 bases matching TRBD1. Germline trimming cut 1 base from V and 5 bases from J; bases unmatched to any gene: 5. The CDR3 is 15 amino acids. CDR1 and CDR2 from the germline V gene are MGHRA and YSYEKL. Here the CDR3 DNA reads TGCGCCAGCAGCCAAGCCCGGGACAGGGGCCACGAGCAGTACTTC. Translation: CASSQARDRGHEQYF.

J is TRBJ1-2 and V is TRBV7-9, with a tentative D call TRBD1 (5 bases). CDR3 size: 13 residues. The germline V gene has CDR1 SEHNR and CDR2 FQNEAQ (reference sequence). V was trimmed by 5 bases and J by 2 bases, leaving 9 bases between them. This CDR3 is CASSGDSNYGYTF. CDR3 DNA sequence: TGTGCCAGCAGCGGCGACAGCAACTATGGCTACACCTTC. Supplemented by reference TRBV7-9 and TRBJ1-2, the full variable domain reads DTGVSQNPRHKITKRGQNVTFRCDPISEHNRLYWYRQTLGQGPEFLTYFQNEAQLEKSRLLSDRFSAERPKGSFSTLEIQRTEQGDSAMYLCASSGDSNYGYTFGSGTRLTVV.

CDR3 in amino acids: CASSQTQGLANEQFF. The CDR3 region has the DNA TGTGCCAGCAGCCAAACACAGGGGTTGGCGAATGAGCAGTTCTTC. The genes are TRBV3-1 (or the pseudogene TRBV3-2) and TRBJ2-1; TRBD1 matches 7 bases. With V trimmed by 2 bases and J by 7 bases, 8 bases remained unmatched. This CDR3 is built from 15 residues. Germline V lookup: CDR1 LGHDT, CDR2 YNNKEL (reference sequence).

This rearrangement joins TRBV7-3 to TRBJ2-1, with TRBD2 identical over 8 bases. The CDR3 spans 15 residues. Per germline, CDR1 SGHTA and CDR2 FQGTGA. Trimming took 1 base from V and 7 from J; bases not matched to a gene: 6. The CDR3 DNA is TGTGCCAGCAGCTTAAAACTAGCGGCCAGTAATGAGCAGTTCTTC. Residues: CASSLKLAASNEQFF.

This clone was seen only once. The chain joins TRBV3-1 (or the pseudogene TRBV3-2) to TRBJ2-7, with TRBD2 matching over 11 bases. The CDR3 runs 17 residues. V gave up 1 base and J gave up 0 bases; unmatched junction bases: 5. CDR1 LGHDT and CDR2 YNNKEL come from the germline V gene (reference sequence). CDR3 residues: CASSQGTSGPHSYEQYF. CDR3 DNA sequence: TGTGCCAGCAGCCAAGGGACTAGCGGGCCCCACTCCTACGAGCAGTACTTC.

V is TRBV6-6 and J is TRBJ2-7; TRBD1 agrees at 9 bases. CDR3 length: 14 amino acids. With 7 bases clipped from V and 6 bases from J, the junction kept 10 bases outside the gene matches. Germline V gene lookup returns CDR1 MNHNY and CDR2 SVGAGI (reference sequence). CDR3 amino acids: CASNTGQGQGEQYF. The CDR3 nucleotides read TGTGCCAGCAACACGGGACAGGGTCAAGGCGAGCAGTACTTC.

This clone was observed a single time. The chain links TRBV27 to TRBJ2-7; tentative D call: TRBD1 (6 bases). The germline gives CDR1 MNHEY, CDR2 SMNVEV (reference sequence). CDR3 size: 15 residues. Trimming removed 8 bases from V and 5 bases from J, with 22 bases in between. Here the CDR3 DNA reads TGTGCCAGCGGATTAGCCGACAGGCCAAGGCACGAGCAGTACTTC. This encodes CASGLADRPRHEQYF.

The rearrangement joins TRBV6-5 to TRBJ2-7, with D possibly being TRBD1 (6 bases). Germline V gene lookup returns CDR1 MNHEY and CDR2 SVGAGI. The V end lost 8 bases, the J end lost 9 bases, and 17 bases lay between the germline ends. The CDR3 extends over 12 amino acids. CDR3 sequence (DNA): TGTGCCAGCGGGCAGGGTGGGACATTGCAGTACTTC. It translates to CASGQGGTLQYF.

This clone was seen once. The J gene is TRBJ2-1, the V gene TRBV28; the D gene is possibly TRBD1 (6 bases). Germline V CDR1 and CDR2: MDHEN, SYDVKM. V was cut by 5 bases and J by 9 bases, with 17 bases left in between. This CDR3 comprises 14 residues. The CDR3 DNA reads as TGTGCCAGCAGTCCAACCCCCGGACAGAGTGAGCAGTTCTTC. This gives the protein CASSPTPGQSEQFF.

The J gene is TRBJ1-5, the V gene TRBV28, with TRBD1 matching over 9 bases. The germline V gene encodes CDR1 MDHEN and CDR2 SYDVKM. V trimming: 3 bases; J trimming: 1 base; junction bases outside the gene matches: 7. The CDR3 contains 17 residues. The CDR3 protein is CASSFSPGQGSNQPQHF. The CDR3 coding sequence is TGTGCCAGCAGTTTCTCCCCCGGACAGGGGAGCAATCAGCCCCAGCATTTT.

The chain has TRBV30 and TRBJ1-5, with 11 positions matching TRBD1. In germline, CDR1 is GTSNPN, CDR2 SVGIG (reference sequence). V shed 6 bases and J 1 base; nucleotides not matched to a gene: 8. This CDR3 is built from 16 residues. This CDR3 reads CACSGTGGRSNQPQHF. CDR3 DNA: TGTGCCTGCTCCGGGACAGGGGGTAGAAGCAATCAGCCCCAGCATTTT. The whole variable domain, filled in from reference TRBV30 and TRBJ1-5, reads SQTIHQWPATLVQPVGSPLSLECTVEGTSNPNLYWYRQAAGRGLQLLFYSVGIGQISSEVPQNLSASRPQDRQFILSSKKLLLSDSGFYLCACSGTGGRSNQPQHFGDGTRLSIL.

This chain uses TRBV6-5 with TRBJ1-3; the match to TRBD1 covers 9 bases. This CDR3 region has 15 residues. The germline V gene has CDR1 MNHEY and CDR2 SVGAGI. V lost 7 bases and J lost 2; bases outside the gene matches: 6. The CDR3 protein is CASTLQGATGNTIYF. CDR3 nucleotide sequence: TGTGCCAGCACACTACAGGGGGCAACTGGAAACACCATATATTTT.

The chain employs TRBV6-1 and TRBJ2-1; perhaps TRBD2 as D (5 bases). This CDR3 has 16 residues. Trimming took 0 bases from V and 4 from J, leaving 13 bases between them. Germline CDR1 is MNHNS and CDR2 is SASEGT. CDR3 nucleotides: TGTGCCAGCAGTGAAGCCGAGAGCGGCAATTACAATGAGCAGTTCTTC. Protein product: CASSEAESGNYNEQFF.

The V gene is TRBV5-5, the J gene TRBJ2-2; TRBD1 aligns across 8 bases. Germline trimming cut 4 bases from V and 7 bases from J; bases unmatched to any gene: 15. CDR1 SGHKS and CDR2 YYEKEE come from the germline V gene (reference sequence). The CDR3 has 17 amino acids. The CDR3 here is CASSPTMGRGRSGELFF. The CDR3 nucleotides read TGTGCCAGCAGCCCGACGATGGGCAGGGGGCGAAGCGGGGAGCTGTTTTTT. The full variable domain, with the rest looked up from reference TRBV5-5 and TRBJ2-2, is DAGVTQSPTHLIKTRGQQVTLRCSPISGHKSVSWYQQVLGQGPQFIFQYYEKEERGRGNFPDRFSARQFPNYSSELNVNALLLGDSALYLCASSPTMGRGRSGELFFGEGSRLTVL.

This clone occurred once. The rearrangement joins TRBV28 to TRBJ1-2; no definite D call. CDR1 and CDR2 from the germline V gene are MDHEN and SYDVKM. There are 12 residues in the CDR3. V lost 5 bases and J 8 bases, leaving 12 bases between the germline ends. In DNA, the CDR3 is TGTGCCAGCAGTGTGCGGGAATACGGCTACACCTTC. Protein: CASSVREYGYTF.

The V and J genes are TRBV10-3 and TRBJ2-5, with D hard to call. The V end was cut by 6 bases, the J end by 1 base, with 9 bases between. CDR1 is ENHRY and CDR2 is SYGVKD in the germline V gene. This CDR3 is built from 13 residues. CDR3 nucleotide sequence: TGTGCCATCAGGATTAGCCCCCAAGAGACCCAGTACTTC. Residues: CAIRISPQETQYF.

The CDR3 sequence is CASSLENRNYGYTF. CDR3 DNA sequence: TGTGCCAGCAGCTTGGAAAACAGAAACTATGGCTACACCTTC. The J gene is TRBJ1-2, the V gene TRBV5-4; no definite D call. This CDR3 comprises 14 residues. The germline gives CDR1 SGHNT, CDR2 YYREEE (reference sequence). V gave up 0 bases and J gave up 2 bases, with 8 bases separating them.

The V and J genes are TRBV18 and TRBJ1-6, with 7 bases that match TRBD1. The length of the CDR3 is 14 residues. CDR1 KGHSH and CDR2 LQKENI come from the germline V gene. The V and J ends lost 5 bases and 18 bases, in that order; junction bases with no gene match: 16. The CDR3 nucleotides read TGTGCCAGCTCATCTGACCCCTACAGGGGTTACCACCACTTT. Translated, it gives CASSSDPYRGYHHF.

J is TRBJ1-1 and V is TRBV5-6; a weak D match, TRBD1 (5 bases). Per the germline V gene, CDR1 is SGHDT and CDR2 is YYEEEE. Trimming shortened V by 2 bases and J by 0 bases, and 14 bases separated the two germline ends. The CDR3 totals 16 residues. CDR3 coding DNA: TGTGCCAGCAGCTTTCTGGGGGACTTCATGAACACTGAAGCTTTCTTT. Residues: CASSFLGDFMNTEAFF. Full variable domain (remainder filled in from reference TRBV5-6 and TRBJ1-1): DAGVTQSPTHLIKTRGQQVTLRCSPKSGHDTVSWYQQALGQGPQFIFQYYEEEERQRGNFPDRFSGHQFPNYSSELNVNALLLGDSALYLCASSFLGDFMNTEAFFGQGTRLTVV.

There are a few counts of this clone. This chain connects TRBV11-1 to TRBJ2-2; TRBD1 agrees at 7 bases. The CDR3 is 16 residues long. CDR1 is SGHAT and CDR2 is FQDESV in the germline V gene (reference sequence). V dropped 4 bases and J dropped 6; count of bases not matched to a gene: 11. The CDR3, as DNA: TGTGCCAGCAGCTCCCTGACAGGGCTCCCTTCCGGGGAGCTGTTTTTT. This encodes CASSSLTGLPSGELFF.